The 17 T cell receptor beta chains below were found in one sample sequenced in a study of shared clonotypes between healthy human individuals. Only in-frame clones appear in the TCRdb table, and some are missing; sequencing was by immunoSEQ multiplex PCR. The repertoire includes roughly 2.4 million clones, roughly 95% of them detected once, and 0.13% sits in the top ten. The specimen sequenced was naive CD4+ T cells sorted from blood. The subset is: CD45RA+ positively selected. The receptors come from a man between 18 and 29 years old in good health.

The chain employs TRBV6-6 and TRBJ1-1; 10 bases are shared with TRBD1. The CDR3 extends over 16 amino acids. V was clipped by 5 bases and J by 4 bases; unmatched bases: 10. The germline V gene has CDR1 MNHNY and CDR2 SVGAGI (reference sequence). The CDR3 DNA reads TGTGCCAGCAGTCCTAGGGACAGGGGATGGGCCACTGAAGCTTTCTTT. This codes for CASSPRDRGWATEAFF.

V usage is TRBV2 and J usage is TRBJ1-5; D is possibly TRBD1 (6 bases). Germline lookup yields CDR1 SNHLY and CDR2 FYNNEI. The CDR3 spans 15 residues. The V end was cut by 5 bases, the J end by 2 bases, with 13 bases between. The CDR3 sequence is CASSQDSPGNQPQHF. CDR3 sequence (DNA): TGTGCCAGCAGTCAGGACAGCCCCGGCAATCAGCCCCAGCATTTT.

This clone was picked up a small number of times. The sample holds other DNA sequences that translate to the same CDR3. The gene calls are TRBV30 and TRBJ1-1; D unclear. Germline V lookup: CDR1 GTSNPN, CDR2 SVGIG (reference sequence). The V gene lost 0 bases and the J gene lost 1 base, with 6 bases spanning the gap. CDR3 length: 13 amino acids. DNA for the CDR3: TGTGCCTGGAGTGTGGGGAGGAACACTGAAGCTTTCTTT. It is translated as CAWSVGRNTEAFF.

In its sample, this clone was seen once. V gene TRBV2 combines with J gene TRBJ1-1; D gene ambiguous. The germline V gene has CDR1 SNHLY and CDR2 FYNNEI. There are 10 residues in the CDR3. V was trimmed by 8 bases and J by 2 bases, leaving 3 bases between them. CDR3 in amino acids: CASLNTEAFF. The CDR3 bases are TGTGCCAGCTTAAACACTGAAGCTTTCTTT.

V and J are TRBV6-6 and TRBJ1-5, with a possible D match to TRBD1 (5 bases). The V end lost 0 bases, the J end lost 10 bases, and 19 bases lay between the germline ends. The CDR3 runs to 16 residues. Looked up from germline, CDR1 is MNHNY and CDR2 is SVGAGI (reference sequence). Here the CDR3 reads CASSYSEDIGGEPQHF. For the CDR3, the DNA is TGTGCCAGCAGTTACTCTGAGGACATTGGAGGCGAACCCCAGCATTTT.

Of note for this clone: Different DNA sequences within this sample yield the same CDR3. The chain uses TRBV6-6 and TRBJ2-3; D gene unclear. CDR3 length: 12 residues. Germline V lookup: CDR1 MNHNY, CDR2 SVGAGI (reference sequence). V was pared by 2 bases and J by 5 bases, with 5 bases between. The CDR3 sequence is CASSYLGDTQYF. The DNA of the CDR3 is TGTGCCAGCAGTTACCTCGGAGATACGCAGTATTTT.

V and J are TRBV28 and TRBJ2-7, with 10 bases matching TRBD1. The CDR3 runs to 15 residues. Germline V gives CDR1 MDHEN, CDR2 SYDVKM. With 6 bases clipped from V and 4 bases from J, the junction kept 9 bases outside the gene matches. In nucleotides, the CDR3 is TGTGCCAGCAGCTTTGGACAGGGGGGGCCGTACGAGCAGTACTTC. It is translated as CASSFGQGGPYEQYF.

This sequence joins TRBV7-6 and TRBJ2-3, with 7 bases identical to TRBD1. The CDR3 spans 16 residues. Trimming took 2 bases from V and 0 from J; bases not matched to a gene: 5. CDR1 is SGHVS and CDR2 is FNYEAQ in the germline V gene. This CDR3 reads CASSLRGLASTDTQYF. The CDR3 nucleotides read TGTGCCAGCAGCTTAAGGGGGCTGGCCAGCACAGATACGCAGTATTTT. Full variable domain (missing parts from reference TRBV7-6 and TRBJ2-3): GAGVSQSPRYKVTKRGQDVALRCDPISGHVSLYWYRQALGQGPEFLTYFNYEAQQDKSGLPNDRFSAERPEGSISTLTIQRTEQRDSAMYRCASSLRGLASTDTQYFGPGTRLTVL.

The chain employs TRBV28 and TRBJ1-6; the match to TRBD1 covers 7 bases. Germline loops: CDR1 MDHEN, CDR2 SYDVKM. The V segment lost 2 bases and the J segment 4 bases; nucleotides outside the gene matches: 5. This CDR3 has 16 amino acids. The CDR3 here is CASSLPSTGYNSPLHF. The CDR3 DNA follows: TGTGCCAGCAGTTTACCTTCGACAGGGTATAATTCACCCCTCCACTTT.

The rearrangement uses TRBV10-1 and TRBJ1-2, with a weak D call TRBD1 (6 bases). The V end lost 8 bases, the J end lost 7 bases, and 20 bases lay between the germline ends. The CDR3 length is 14 residues. Germline-derived CDR1 and CDR2 are WNHNN and SYGVQD (reference sequence). CDR3 residues: CASSPQGIGFGYTF. The CDR3 region has the DNA TGCGCCAGCTCCCCACAGGGAATTGGGTTTGGCTACACCTTC.

This clone has a single count. The rearrangement links TRBV2 to TRBJ1-1, with TRBD1 matching over 11 bases. Unmatched junction bases numbered 1, after V lost 7 bases and J lost 3 bases. The CDR3 extends over 13 amino acids. Germline CDR1 SNHLY, CDR2 FYNNEI. CDR3 nucleotide sequence: TGTGCCAGCAAGGGACAGGGGGACACTGAAGCTTTCTTT. It specifies CASKGQGDTEAFF.

In regard to this clone: Other DNA sequences from this sample encode an identical CDR3 as well. The genes are TRBV28 and TRBJ1-2; D uncertain. Germline assignment: CDR1 MDHEN and CDR2 SYDVKM. Trimming took 4 bases from V and 2 from J, leaving 5 bases between them. The CDR3 contains 12 residues. As DNA, the CDR3 is TGTGCCAGCAGTTCACTGAACTATGGCTACACCTTC. Translated: CASSSLNYGYTF.

V and J are TRBV6-5 and TRBJ1-1; D is possibly TRBD1 (5 bases). The CDR3 is 14 amino acids. Trimming left V 5 bases short and J 5 bases short, with 15 bases between. CDR1 is MNHEY and CDR2 is SVGAGI in the germline V gene. The CDR3 nucleotides are TGTGCCAGCAGTCCCGGATTGGGGGGAACTGAAGCTTTCTTT. Translating it yields CASSPGLGGTEAFF.

This chain joins TRBV27 and TRBJ2-4; 8 bases line up with TRBD1. The CDR3 sequence is 16 residues long. V trimming: 5 bases; J trimming: 5 bases; junction bases outside the gene matches: 11. The germline V gene encodes CDR1 MNHEY and CDR2 SMNVEV (reference sequence). The chain's CDR3 is CASSPVYRGRENIQYF. The CDR3 DNA reads as TGTGCCAGCAGTCCTGTATACAGGGGGAGAGAAAACATTCAGTACTTC.

V is TRBV15 and J is TRBJ2-7; weak D call: TRBD2 (6 bases). V lost 0 bases and J lost 7, with 28 bases in between. Germline CDR1 LNHNV, CDR2 YYDKDF (reference sequence). The CDR3 spans 19 residues. CDR3 sequence (DNA): TGTGCCACCAGCAGAGATATTGGCTACGAGGGGAGGCCGGGGAAAGAGCAGTACTTC. It codes for CATSRDIGYEGRPGKEQYF.

This clone was observed a single time. V and J are TRBV7-2 and TRBJ2-1; no definite D call. CDR1 and CDR2 (germline): SGHTA, FQGNSA. With 3 bases removed from V and 5 bases from J, the gap between germline ends came to 8 bases. The CDR3 runs 13 residues. The CDR3 region is CASSFSDHNEQFF. The CDR3 DNA follows: TGTGCCAGCAGCTTTTCTGATCACAATGAGCAGTTCTTC.

The chain combines TRBV6-1 with TRBJ1-6; D is ambiguous. Trimming shortened V by 8 bases and J by 0 bases, and 8 bases separated the two germline ends. The CDR3 has 14 amino acids. Germline V CDR1 and CDR2: MNHNS, SASEGT. The CDR3 here is CASLRSSYNSPLHF. The CDR3 DNA follows: TGTGCCAGCCTGAGGAGCTCCTATAATTCACCCCTCCACTTT.